The present entry profiles one T cell receptor beta chain with its context. Antigen specificity is unknown. The germline gives CDR1 SGHTA, CDR2 FQGTGA. This CDR3 has 16 residues. With 0 bases clipped from V and 5 bases from J, the junction kept 4 bases outside the gene matches. These data come from a study of CD8+CD57+ T cells in acquired aplastic anemia. Background on the study: Sorted CD4+ and CD8+ cells yielded roughly 3 ug of DNA on average. Sequencing produced an average of roughly 10 million reads per healthy donor for CD4+ cells.

Both TCR beta VDJ combination and CDR3 sequence profiling were carried out. Genomic DNA was the template for this profiling. TCRdb reanalysed the reads using MiXCR and keeps one entry per CDR3 protein. The sample lists about 210,000 distinct CDR3 sequences; 60% to 65% were seen once. The study, taken as a whole, reports: Patients and controls shared some 29 CD8+ CDR3 sequences, which appeared highly expressed in patients and within their immunodominant clones. Patients and controls had CD8+ Simpson's diversity values that were not significantly distinct.

The chain has TRBV7-3 and TRBJ2-1; 10 positions agree with TRBD2. Sample: sorted CD4+, CD8+, or CD8+CD57+ T cells (not recorded which) from PBMCs. The sequence was obtained from a human donor in good health. CDR3 protein: CASSLTPAGGNNEQFF. The CDR3 bases are TGTGCCAGCAGCTTAACTCCAGCGGGAGGGAACAATGAGCAGTTCTTC.